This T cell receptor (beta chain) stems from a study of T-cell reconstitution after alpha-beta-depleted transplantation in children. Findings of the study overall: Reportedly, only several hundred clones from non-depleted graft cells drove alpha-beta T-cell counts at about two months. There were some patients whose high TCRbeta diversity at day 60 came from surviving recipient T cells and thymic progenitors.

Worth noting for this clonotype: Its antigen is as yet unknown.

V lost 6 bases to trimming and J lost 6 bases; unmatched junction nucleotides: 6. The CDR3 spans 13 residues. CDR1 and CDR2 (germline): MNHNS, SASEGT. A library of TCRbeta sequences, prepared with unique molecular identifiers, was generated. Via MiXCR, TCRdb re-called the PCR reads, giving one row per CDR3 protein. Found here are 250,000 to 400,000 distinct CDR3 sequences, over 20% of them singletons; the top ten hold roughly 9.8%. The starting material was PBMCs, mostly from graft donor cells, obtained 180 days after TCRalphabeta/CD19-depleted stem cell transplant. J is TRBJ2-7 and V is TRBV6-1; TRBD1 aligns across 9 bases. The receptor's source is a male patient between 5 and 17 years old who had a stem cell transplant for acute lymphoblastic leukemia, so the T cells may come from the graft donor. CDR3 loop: CASSRDRVAEQYF. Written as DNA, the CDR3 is TGTGCCAGCAGCCGGGACAGGGTCGCCGAGCAGTACTTC.